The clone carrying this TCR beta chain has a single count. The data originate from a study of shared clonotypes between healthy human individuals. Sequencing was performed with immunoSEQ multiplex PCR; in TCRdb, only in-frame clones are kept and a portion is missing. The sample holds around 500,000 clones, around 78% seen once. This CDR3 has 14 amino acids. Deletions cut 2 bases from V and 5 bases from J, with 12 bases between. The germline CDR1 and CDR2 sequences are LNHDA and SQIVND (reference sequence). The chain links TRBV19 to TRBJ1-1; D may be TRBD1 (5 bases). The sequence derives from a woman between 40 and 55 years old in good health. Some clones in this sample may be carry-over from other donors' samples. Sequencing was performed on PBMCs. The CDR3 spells CASSITLGETEAFF. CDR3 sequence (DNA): TGTGCCAGTAGTATAACCCTGGGGGAGACTGAAGCTTTCTTT.